This TCR beta chain derives from a study of OX40 agonist ivuxolimab in advanced cancers. With respect to this clone: Its antigen is unidentified.

Study-wide points: Not determined was the antigen specificity of the expanded peripheral T cells.

Assay: immunoSEQ multiplex PCR; the TCRdb copy retains only in-frame clones and omits some. The sample carries tens of thousands of clones, about 81% recorded once. Germline CDR1 LGHNA, CDR2 YNFKEQ. The CDR3 totals 15 residues. V lost 6 bases and J 2 bases, leaving 16 bases between the germline ends. The sample here was CD4+ or CD8+ T cells sorted from blood, taken in a trial of the OX40 agonist ivuxolimab. This chain joins TRBV4-2 and TRBJ1-1; D is uncertain. This receptor was obtained from an adult with an advanced solid tumor such as melanoma, head and neck, liver or kidney cancer. As DNA, the CDR3 is TGTGCCAGCAGAACTTTCCACGAAATCAACACTGAAGCTTTCTTT. Translation gives CASRTFHEINTEAFF.